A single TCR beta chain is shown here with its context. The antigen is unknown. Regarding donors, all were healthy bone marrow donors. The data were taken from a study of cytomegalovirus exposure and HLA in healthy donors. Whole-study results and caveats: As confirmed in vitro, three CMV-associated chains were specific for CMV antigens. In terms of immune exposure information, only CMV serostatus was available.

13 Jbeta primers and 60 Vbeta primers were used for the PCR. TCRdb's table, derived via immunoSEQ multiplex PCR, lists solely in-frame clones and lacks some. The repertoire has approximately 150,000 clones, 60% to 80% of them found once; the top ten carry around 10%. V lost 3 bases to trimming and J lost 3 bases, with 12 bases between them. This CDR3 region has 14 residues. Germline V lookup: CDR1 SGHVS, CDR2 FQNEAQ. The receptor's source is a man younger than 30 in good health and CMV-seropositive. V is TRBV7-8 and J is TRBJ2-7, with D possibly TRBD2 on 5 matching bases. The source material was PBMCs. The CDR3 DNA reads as TGTGCCAGCAGCTTGGTTACCGGGAACTACGAGCAGTACTTC. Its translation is CASSLVTGNYEQYF.